The 5 T cell receptor beta chains below were found in one sample sequenced in a study of regulatory T cells. Findings of the study overall: Hydrophobic residues at CDR3 positions 6 and 7 were enriched in conventional CD4+ T cells of CD3G-deficient patients.

Antigens of these TCRs are unknown. The primer mix had 52 TRBV and 13 TRBJ primers. Only in-frame clones appear in the TCRdb table, and some are missing; sequencing was by immunoSEQ multiplex PCR. The table shows more than 25,000 clones, with 92% occurring only once. The material sequenced was conventional CD4+ T cells sorted from blood. The receptor set was obtained from a person aged 18-29 years with CD3G deficiency.

The chain employs TRBV7-9 and TRBJ2-7, with a weak D call TRBD1 (6 bases). CDR1 and CDR2 (germline): SEHNR, FQNEAQ (reference sequence). The CDR3 has 16 residues. V shed 1 base and J shed 2 bases, with 15 bases lying between them. CDR3 nucleotide sequence: TGTGCCAGCAGCTTAGGGCAACAGGGTCCCCCCTACGAGCAGTACTTC. Encoded protein: CASSLGQQGPPYEQYF.

This clone occurred a few times. This chain connects TRBV28 to TRBJ2-7, with D perhaps being TRBD1 or TRBD2 (5 bases each). This CDR3 has 14 amino acids. CDR1 is MDHEN and CDR2 is SYDVKM in the germline V gene. V was pared by 3 bases and J by 6 bases, with 15 bases between. CDR3 bases: TGTGCCAGCAGTTTCGGGACGGCTGCGAGCGAGCAGTACTTC. The encoded protein is CASSFGTAASEQYF.

The V gene is TRBV6-6, the J gene TRBJ1-1; D not certain. CDR3 length: 13 amino acids. Looked up from germline, CDR1 is MNHNY and CDR2 is SVGAGI (reference sequence). V was cut by 2 bases and J by 0 bases, with 4 bases left in between. The CDR3 DNA follows: TGTGCCAGCAGTTACAGCATGAACACTGAAGCTTTCTTT. Protein product: CASSYSMNTEAFF.

V usage is TRBV4-2 and J usage is TRBJ2-2; TRBD1 or TRBD2 may be the D gene (5 bases each). CDR1 is LGHNA, CDR2 YNFKEQ, per germline. Trimming pared 2 bases from V and 6 bases from J, leaving 7 bases between. CDR3 length: 13 residues. The CDR3 DNA sequence: TGTGCCAGCAGCCAACGGGGCCCCGGGGAGCTGTTTTTT. Protein: CASSQRGPGELFF.

CDR3 loop: CASSSGLANSNEQFF. The CDR3 DNA reads TGTGCCAGCTCATCGGGACTAGCAAACTCTAATGAGCAGTTCTTC. The V call is TRBV18, the J call TRBJ2-1; 9 nucleotides agree with TRBD2. The CDR3 has 15 residues. Germline CDR1 KGHSH, CDR2 LQKENI. V lost 5 bases to trimming and J lost 7 bases; unmatched junction nucleotides: 9. The full variable domain, completed using reference TRBV18 and TRBJ2-1, is NAGVMQNPRHLVRRRGQEARLRCSPMKGHSHVYWYRQLPEEGLKFMVYLQKENIIDESGMPKERFSAEFPKEGPSILRIQQVVRGDSAAYFCASSSGLANSNEQFFGPGTRLTVL.